A selection of T cell receptor beta chains follows, all from one sample in a study of T-cell memory formation after mild COVID-19. TCRdb processed the 5' RACE reads anew with MiXCR; each CDR3 protein has one entry. Among 200,000 to 250,000 distinct CDR3 sequences listed, 9.5% were seen once. Source material: PBMCs or a T cell subset sorted from them (not recorded which). All receptors derive from a young man who had mild COVID-19 (a few samples of this study predate the infection). Cell type and time point are not known. The CDR3 runs from the conserved cysteine through the conserved F or W. A row's size may be missing; if present it is once, few, many or a size class.

>.|TRBV5-1|TRBJ1-5
CASSLEPGNQPQHF
>.|TRBV7-2|TRBJ1-5
CASSLEDGPSSPQHF
>.|TRBV12-3/TRBV12-4|TRBJ2-5
CASSLAGGSTQYF
>.|TRBV9|TRBJ1-4
CASGTGREKLFF
>many|TRBV5-1|TRBJ1-6
CASSSRENSPLHF
>many|TRBV12-3/TRBV12-4|TRBJ2-4
CASSLRLGRGPNIQYF
>.|TRBV10-3|TRBJ2-5
CAISSSGETQYF
>.|TRBV10-3|TRBJ1-2
CATTSTGTGGPSAF
>few|TRBV6-5|TRBJ1-1
CASRQSMNTEAFF
>few|TRBV6-5|TRBJ1-5
CASRPQAFSNQPQHF
>.|TRBV5-1|TRBJ1-2
CASSTSQIYGYTF
>few|TRBV11-2|TRBJ2-1
CASSQRVGGWKEQFF
>.|TRBV7-9|TRBJ1-4
CASSWGQGAEKLFF
>many|TRBV20-1|TRBJ2-4
CSASDKNIQYF
>.|TRBV6-6|TRBJ1-4
CASSRQGAKLFF
>many|TRBV7-2|TRBJ2-7
CASSLASSGGDEQYF
>.|TRBV5-4|TRBJ2-7
CASSPTGAYEQYF
>few|TRBV5-1|TRBJ2-3
CASSLGAGKDTQYF
>few|TRBV7-3|TRBJ1-1
CASSPTGGMNTEAFF
>many|TRBV20-1|TRBJ2-3
CSARDPRGTDTQYF
>few|TRBV4-1|TRBJ1-5
CASSQVIRGSRRQPQHF
>.|TRBV15|TRBJ1-2
CATSRGMEDYGYTF
>many|TRBV7-8|TRBJ2-3
CASSGGLAALTDTQYF
>many|TRBV7-2|TRBJ2-5
CASSQQGGETQYF
>many|TRBV27|TRBJ1-2
CASREIGTGNYGYTF
>few|TRBV12-3/TRBV12-4|TRBJ1-1
CASSLGGLNTEAFF
>.|TRBV9|TRBJ1-1
CASSVGGMGSTEAFF
>few|TRBV5-1|TRBJ2-3
CASSLATPSSTDTQYF